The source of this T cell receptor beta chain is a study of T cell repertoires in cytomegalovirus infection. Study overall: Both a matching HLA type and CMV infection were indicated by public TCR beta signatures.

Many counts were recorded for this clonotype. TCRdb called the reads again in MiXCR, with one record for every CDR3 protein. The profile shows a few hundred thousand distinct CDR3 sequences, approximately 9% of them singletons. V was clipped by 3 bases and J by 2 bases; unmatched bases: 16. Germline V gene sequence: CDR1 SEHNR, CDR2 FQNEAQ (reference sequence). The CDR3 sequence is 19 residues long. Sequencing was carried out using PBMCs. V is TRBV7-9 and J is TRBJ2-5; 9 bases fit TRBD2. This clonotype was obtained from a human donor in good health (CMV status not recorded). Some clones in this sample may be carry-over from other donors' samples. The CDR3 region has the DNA TGTGCCAGCAGCTTCCAGAGCGGGGGGTCCCACTTTTTTCAAGAGACCCAGTACTTC. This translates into CASSFQSGGSHFFQETQYF.